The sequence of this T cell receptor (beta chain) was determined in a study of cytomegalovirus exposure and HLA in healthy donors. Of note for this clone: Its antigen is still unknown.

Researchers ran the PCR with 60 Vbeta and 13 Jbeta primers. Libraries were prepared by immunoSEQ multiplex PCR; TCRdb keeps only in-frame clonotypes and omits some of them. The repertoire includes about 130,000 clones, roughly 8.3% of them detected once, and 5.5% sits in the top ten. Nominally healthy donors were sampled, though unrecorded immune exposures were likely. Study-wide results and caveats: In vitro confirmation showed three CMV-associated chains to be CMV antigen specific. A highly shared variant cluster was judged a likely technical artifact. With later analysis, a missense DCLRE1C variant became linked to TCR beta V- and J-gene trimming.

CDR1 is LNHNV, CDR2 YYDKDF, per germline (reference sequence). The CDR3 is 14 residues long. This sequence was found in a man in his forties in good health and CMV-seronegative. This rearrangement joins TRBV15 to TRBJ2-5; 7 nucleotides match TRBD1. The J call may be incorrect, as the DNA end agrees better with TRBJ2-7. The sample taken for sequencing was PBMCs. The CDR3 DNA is TGTGCCACCAGCAGAGTCGCAGGGGGCTACGAGCAGTACTTC. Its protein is CATSRVAGGYEQYF.